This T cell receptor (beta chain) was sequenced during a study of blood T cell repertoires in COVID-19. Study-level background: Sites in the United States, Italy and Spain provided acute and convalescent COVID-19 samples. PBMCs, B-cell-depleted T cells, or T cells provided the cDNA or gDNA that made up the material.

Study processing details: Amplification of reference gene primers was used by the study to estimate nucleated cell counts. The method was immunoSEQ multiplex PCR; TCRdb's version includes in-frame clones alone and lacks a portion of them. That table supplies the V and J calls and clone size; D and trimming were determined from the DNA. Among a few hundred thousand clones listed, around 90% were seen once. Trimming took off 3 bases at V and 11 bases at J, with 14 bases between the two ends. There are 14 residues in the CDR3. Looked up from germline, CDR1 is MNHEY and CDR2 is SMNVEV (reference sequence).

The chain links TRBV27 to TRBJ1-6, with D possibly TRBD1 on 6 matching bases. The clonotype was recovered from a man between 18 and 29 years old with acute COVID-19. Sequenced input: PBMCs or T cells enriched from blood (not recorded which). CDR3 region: CASSFRGGNAPLHF. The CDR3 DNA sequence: TGTGCCAGCAGTTTTAGGGGGGGGAACGCACCCCTCCACTTT.